This TCR beta chain was sequenced during a study of T cell changes during pregnancy in multiple sclerosis. V dropped 5 bases and J dropped 0 bases, with 14 bases sitting between them. This CDR3 is built from 16 residues. Germline CDR1 and CDR2: SGHVS and FQNEAQ. Method: immunoSEQ multiplex PCR; TCRdb's copy keeps in-frame clones and lacks some. The data contain some 87,000 clones, 85% to 95% of them singletons. The chain recombines TRBV7-8 with TRBJ1-5; D is perhaps TRBD1 (6 bases). This material consisted of peripheral blood, taken in the first trimester of pregnancy. This receptor was taken from a female donor with multiple sclerosis, enrolled in a pregnancy study. As DNA, the CDR3 is TGTGCCAGCAGCCCCCCGACAGGCTATAGCAATCAGCCCCAGCATTTT. Its protein is CASSPPTGYSNQPQHF.